This T cell receptor (beta chain) was profiled in a study of CD8+ T cells in alopecia areata listed by TCRdb under 2018. Broadly, across the study: The study used high-throughput TCRbeta sequencing to examine T cell clonal expansion in alopecia areata, in both the C3H/HeJ mouse model and human patients. TCRbeta CDR3 regions were amplified by immunoSEQ multiplex PCR using 35 Vbeta forward and 13 Jbeta reverse primers. In humans, TCRbeta sequencing was performed on scalp tissue and on sorted CD4+ and CD8+ peripheral blood T cells from healthy controls and from patients with patchy or totalis/universalis alopecia areata. Scalp clonality was compared among normal scalp (n=4), patchy alopecia areata scalp (n=8), and alopecia totalis/universalis scalp (n=8). The RNA source kit depended on sample type: the PAXgene miRNA kit for fixed scalp, the miRNeasy kit for PBMCs, and the RNeasy kit for mouse skin.

PBMCs were isolated by density centrifugation and stained for CD3, CD4 and CD8, after which CD4+ and CD8+ T cells were sorted on a FACSAria. Scalp biopsies and blood samples were obtained from unaffected controls. The study at large found these results: Scalp TCR repertoire analysis is complicated because resident alphabeta T cells in normal human skin are also sequenced, whereas mouse skin is dominated by gammadelta T cells. Lesional scalp, especially in alopecia totalis/universalis, showed higher clonality and more expanded CD8+ clones than normal scalp, suggesting antigenic drive. Compared with mice, TCR sequences shared between patients were less clear, possibly partly because of HLA diversity across the patient population.

About this clone: Its recognized antigen is unknown. The sample holds no much larger clone one base away, and base qualities are not on file.

Library construction relied on the immunoSEQ multiplex PCR assay. To provide template for TCR sequencing, every sample had RNA extracted and reverse transcribed into cDNA. SuperScript III was used to make first-strand cDNA, primed with a 2:1 mix of oligo-dT and random hexamers. A synthetic immune receptor repertoire was used to gauge amplification bias, and whatever bias remained was removed computationally. On the authors' methods: Raw reads were preprocessed for error removal, and CDR3 was defined according to IMGT conventions as running from the conserved cysteine to phenylalanine. Clonality was calculated as 1 minus Shannon entropy normalized by log2 of the number of productive unique TCRs. Scalp TCRbeta sequences were cross-referenced with sorted blood CD4 and CD8 repertoires so that the CD4 or CD8 identity of scalp clones could be inferred. Entries here come from immuneACCESS through TCRdb and include only in-frame sequences with V and J called. Some clones fail to appear in such tables; in the studies checked, an unresolved V gene covers under half of the shortfall, and the cause of the remainder is unknown. V, J and clone size were drawn from that table, and D and trimming were deduced from the DNA. In this sample the table shows 95,000 to 120,000 clones, approximately 59% of which occur a single time. The leading ten clones occupy 20% to 25% of the sample.

Sequenced material: CD8+ T cells sorted from blood. The clonotype originates from a human donor in good health.

The CDR3 in this case is CASSLDWLTNSPLHF. The DNA sequence is TGTGCCAGCAGCTTGGATTGGTTGACTAATTCACCCCTCCACTTT. The receptor chain draws on TRBV5-6 and TRBJ1-6; too little of a D gene remains to name it. The CDR1 and CDR2 encoded by the germline V gene are SGHDT and YYEEEE. The CDR3 goes from the cysteine to the phenylalanine over 15 residues. CDR3 DNA only is kept here, 45 bases in frame from base 1. V is cut by 0 bases and J by 6 bases, and the space between the germline ends is 10 bases.